This is a list of T cell receptor beta chains from one sample in a study of shared clonotypes between healthy human individuals. Measured with immunoSEQ multiplex PCR; TCRdb has only the in-frame clones, and not every one. The sample includes about 2.3 million clones, approximately 95% seen only once; the top ten take 0.39%. Material: naive CD4+ T cells from PBMCs. These receptors were taken from a man aged 18 to 29 in good health. Some clones in this sample may be carry-over from other donors' samples. Each CDR3 is given with its conserved first and last residue. D genes are given only for firm matches. Expanded clones get a size class; other rows say once, few or many, or leave the size out.

v_call,j_call,clone_size,d_call,cdr3_aa,cdr3_nt
TRBV28,TRBJ2-7,NA,TRBD1,CASSLWGDSSYEQYF,TGTGCCAGCAGTTTATGGGGGGACAGCTCCTACGAGCAGTACTTC
TRBV29-1,TRBJ1-1,NA,TRBD1,CSVGGDRPDEAFF,TGCAGCGTTGGTGGGGACAGGCCCGATGAAGCTTTCTTT
TRBV28,TRBJ1-4,once,TRBD1,CASSTTGRGAKNEKLFF,TGTGCCAGCAGTACGACAGGGAGGGGCGCTAAGAATGAAAAACTGTTTTTT
TRBV19,TRBJ2-7,NA,NA,CASSTRRDADYEQYF,TGTGCCAGTAGTACCCGACGGGACGCGGACTACGAGCAGTACTTC
TRBV4-1,TRBJ1-4,NA,NA,CASSQGDPSVATNEKLFF,TGCGCCAGCAGCCAGGGGGACCCCTCGGTTGCAACTAATGAAAAACTGTTTTTT
TRBV15,TRBJ2-7,NA,TRBD1,CATSRGTVGASYEQYF,TGTGCCACCAGCAGGGGGACAGTGGGGGCCTCCTACGAGCAGTACTTC
TRBV7-9,TRBJ1-2,NA,NA,CASSLDRQSDYGYTF,TGTGCCAGCAGCTTAGACCGACAGTCGGACTATGGCTACACCTTC
TRBV2,TRBJ2-1,NA,TRBD1,CASSVDRGAYNEQFF,TGTGCCAGCAGTGTAGACAGGGGGGCCTACAATGAGCAGTTCTTC
TRBV9,TRBJ1-2,NA,TRBD1,CASSVEPRTGGGYTF,TGTGCCAGCAGCGTAGAACCTCGGACAGGAGGAGGCTACACCTTC
TRBV5-4,TRBJ2-1,NA,NA,CASWVGGPGEQFF,TGTGCCAGCTGGGTGGGAGGACCTGGTGAGCAGTTCTTC
TRBV19,TRBJ2-1,NA,TRBD2,CASSIQRENEQFF,TGTGCCAGTAGTATCCAGCGGGAGAACGAGCAGTTCTTC
TRBV11-2,TRBJ2-7,NA,NA,CASSSQGGLVSYEQYF,TGTGCCAGCAGCTCGCAGGGGGGACTAGTTTCCTACGAGCAGTACTTC
TRBV29-1,TRBJ2-3,NA,NA,CSVDLSGDTQYF,TGCAGCGTTGACCTGTCAGGAGATACGCAGTATTTT
TRBV6-5,TRBJ2-7,NA,NA,CASSYKGRVSSYEQYF,TGTGCCAGCAGTTACAAGGGCAGGGTCAGCTCCTACGAGCAGTACTTC
TRBV6-6,TRBJ2-3,NA,NA,CASTLAARTDTQYF,TGTGCCAGCACCTTAGCGGCCCGCACAGATACGCAGTATTTT
TRBV5-5,TRBJ2-2,few,NA,CASSLGPTNTGELFF,TGTGCCAGCAGCTTGGGGCCGACCAACACCGGGGAGCTGTTTTTT
TRBV7-2,TRBJ1-1,NA,NA,CASSLAGFPNTEAFF,TGTGCCAGCAGCTTAGCGGGGTTTCCGAACACTGAAGCTTTCTTT
TRBV28,TRBJ1-4,NA,NA,CAAGATNEKLFF,TGTGCCGCGGGGGCGACTAATGAAAAACTGTTTTTT
TRBV2,TRBJ1-3,NA,TRBD1,CASSGDRVGNTIYF,TGTGCCAGCAGTGGGGACAGGGTCGGAAACACCATATATTTT
TRBV5-1,TRBJ1-5,NA,TRBD1,CASSPTGTPQHF,TGCGCCAGCAGCCCGACAGGGACGCCCCAGCATTTT
TRBV25-1,TRBJ1-1,NA,NA,CASSANTEAFF,TGTGCCAGCAGTGCGAACACTGAAGCTTTCTTT
TRBV5-1,TRBJ2-5,once,TRBD2,CASSLRTSGSQETQYF,TGCGCCAGCAGCCTGCGGACTAGCGGGTCTCAAGAGACCCAGTACTTC
TRBV7-6,TRBJ2-2,NA,TRBD1,CASSARQGDTGELFF,TGTGCCAGCAGCGCCAGACAGGGGGACACCGGGGAGCTGTTTTTT
TRBV6-6,TRBJ1-1,NA,NA,CASRGEGNTEAFF,TGTGCCAGCAGGGGGGAGGGGAACACTGAAGCTTTCTTT
TRBV6-1,TRBJ1-1,once,TRBD1,CASSERAQGGTEAFF,TGTGCCAGCAGCGAAAGGGCACAGGGGGGCACTGAAGCTTTCTTT
TRBV2,TRBJ1-4,NA,NA,CASLRDPTNEKLFF,TGTGCCAGCCTACGGGACCCGACTAATGAAAAACTGTTTTTT
TRBV19,TRBJ1-5,NA,NA,CASSISGSNQPQHF,TGTGCCAGTAGTATAAGTGGGAGCAATCAGCCCCAGCATTTT